This T cell receptor (beta chain) came from a study of T cells after yellow fever vaccination. One entry per CDR3 protein results from TCRdb running MiXCR on the 5' RACE reads. The sample carries 620,000 or so distinct CDR3 sequences, 10% to 15% recorded once. The CDR3 consists of 15 residues. CDR1 is DFQATT and CDR2 is SNEGSKA in the germline V gene (reference sequence). Trimming shortened V by 0 bases and J by 2 bases, and 13 bases separated the two germline ends. This clonotype has a handful of counts. No antigen is known for it. Study outcomes and limitations: Weaker, the secondary response had a peak occurring faster, on day 5 versus 15. Among primary-vaccination clones, most reappeared after the booster, at 96% for CD4 and approximately 88% for CD8.

The source is a man aged 25 to 40 who received the YFV17D yellow fever vaccine. The sample in question was PBMCs, obtained on the day of the yellow fever booster vaccination. The chain recombines TRBV20-1 with TRBJ1-1; D may be TRBD1 (5 bases). The DNA for the CDR3 is TGCAGTGCTAGAGATAGCAGGGACCTAAACACTGAAGCTTTCTTT. Translated: CSARDSRDLNTEAFF.